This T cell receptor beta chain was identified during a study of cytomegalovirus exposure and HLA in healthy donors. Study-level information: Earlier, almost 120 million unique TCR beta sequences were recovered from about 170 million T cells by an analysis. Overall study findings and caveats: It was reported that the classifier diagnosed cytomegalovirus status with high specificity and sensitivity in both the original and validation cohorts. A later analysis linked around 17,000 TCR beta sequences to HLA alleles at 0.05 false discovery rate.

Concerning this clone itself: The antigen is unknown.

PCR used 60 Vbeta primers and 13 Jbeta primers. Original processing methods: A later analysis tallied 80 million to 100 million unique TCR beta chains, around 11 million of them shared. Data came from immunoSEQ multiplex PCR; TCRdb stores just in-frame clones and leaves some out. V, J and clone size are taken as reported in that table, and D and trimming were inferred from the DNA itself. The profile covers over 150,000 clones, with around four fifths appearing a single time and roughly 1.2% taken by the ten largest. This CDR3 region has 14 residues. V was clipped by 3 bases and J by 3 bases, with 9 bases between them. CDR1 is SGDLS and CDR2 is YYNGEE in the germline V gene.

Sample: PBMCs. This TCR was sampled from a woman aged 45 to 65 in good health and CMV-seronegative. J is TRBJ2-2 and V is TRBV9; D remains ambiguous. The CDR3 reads CASSANGYTGELFF. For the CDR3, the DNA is TGTGCCAGCAGCGCCAACGGGTACACCGGGGAGCTGTTTTTT.